Listed below are T cell receptor beta chains from one sample, sequenced in a study of CD8+ T cells in alopecia areata. Data came from immunoSEQ multiplex PCR; TCRdb stores just in-frame clones and leaves some out. The sample shows over 150,000 clones, about 60% of them seen only once. The sample consisted of CD8+ T cells sorted from blood, taken at week 24, from a patient treated with tofacitinib. These receptors were obtained from a human donor with alopecia areata. The CDR3 runs from the conserved cysteine through the conserved F or W. A D gene is named only where the DNA matches it firmly. The size of a clone is reported for some rows only, either as once, few or many, or as a class for expanded clones.

v_gene	j_gene	abundance	d_gene	len	CDR3nt	CDR3aa
TRBV4-1	TRBJ2-3	NA	NA	12	TGCGCCAGCAGCCAAGTAGGGGATACGCAGTATTTT	CASSQVGDTQYF
TRBV9	TRBJ2-5	once	NA	11	TGTGCCAGCAGCCCGGGACGCCTGCAGTACTTC	CASSPGRLQYF
TRBV25-1	TRBJ1-1	once	NA	11	TGTGCCAGCCACTACGGACAGGAAGCTTTCTTT	CASHYGQEAFF
TRBV15	TRBJ2-1	NA	NA	16	TGTGCCACCAGCAGAGGTATCGACGGTCCCTACAATGAGCAGTTCTTC	CATSRGIDGPYNEQFF
TRBV27	TRBJ2-6	NA	NA	13	TGTGCCAGCAGTTTATCGAGTGCCAACGTCCTGACTTTC	CASSLSSANVLTF
TRBV4-2	TRBJ2-2	few	NA	14	TGTGCCAGCAGCCAAGGGGATCTCGCCGGGGAGCTGTTTTTT	CASSQGDLAGELFF
TRBV30	TRBJ1-2	NA	TRBD1	17	TGTGCCTGTAACAGGGGGACACAGGGAAGGGGCCACTATGGCTACACCTTC	CACNRGTQGRGHYGYTF
TRBV4-1	TRBJ1-4	few	TRBD1	14	TGCGCCAGCAGCTACGGACAGGGAGAGGAAAAACTGTTTTTT	CASSYGQGEEKLFF
TRBV7-2	TRBJ2-5	NA	TRBD1	14	TGTGCCAGCAGCTCCCGGACAGGGGTAGAGACCCAGTACTTC	CASSSRTGVETQYF
TRBV2	TRBJ2-3	NA	NA	15	TGTGCCAGCAGTGCAGGCCGAGGGTCGACAGATACGCAGTATTTT	CASSAGRGSTDTQYF
TRBV29-1	TRBJ2-3	few	NA	13	TGCAGCGTTGTAGCCAGGGGCACAGATACGCAGTATTTT	CSVVARGTDTQYF
TRBV9	TRBJ2-1	few	NA	13	TGTGCCAGCAGCGTAGGAGCAGACGCGGAGCAGTTCTTC	CASSVGADAEQFF
TRBV7-9	TRBJ1-6	NA	TRBD1	17	TGTGCCAGCAGCACCCGACAGGGGAGCTCCTATAATTCACCCCTCCACTTT	CASSTRQGSSYNSPLHF
TRBV4-2	TRBJ2-3	NA	TRBD1	16	TGTGCCAGCAGCCAAGACCAGGGGGCTAGCCCCGATACGCAGTATTTT	CASSQDQGASPDTQYF
TRBV5-1	TRBJ1-2	NA	NA	15	TGCGCCAGCAGCCCTGGACAGTGGCCTAACTATGGCTACACCTTC	CASSPGQWPNYGYTF
TRBV2	TRBJ2-5	few	NA	13	TGTGCCAGCAGTGAGCTGAGGTCAGAGACCCAGTACTTC	CASSELRSETQYF
TRBV27	TRBJ1-2	NA	NA	16	TGTGCCAGCAGTTTATCGGCGGGGGCTCTTATTCGAGGCTACACCTTC	CASSLSAGALIRGYTF
TRBV7-9	TRBJ2-7	NA	TRBD2	15	TGTGCCAGCAGCTTAGGACTAGCGGGGGGCTTGGAGCAGTACTTC	CASSLGLAGGLEQYF
TRBV11-2	TRBJ2-5	NA	TRBD2	15	TGTGCCAGCAGCTTAGGCCTAGCGGGGGTCGAGACCCAGTACTTC	CASSLGLAGVETQYF
TRBV30	TRBJ1-6	NA	TRBD1	14	TGTGCCTCAACCTCGAGGGGGCATAATTCACCCCTCCACTTT	CASTSRGHNSPLHF
TRBV5-1	TRBJ1-2	NA	NA	15	TGCGCCAGCACCCGATATGGATCATGGAAAGTAGGCTACACCTTC	CASTRYGSWKVGYTF
TRBV10-2	TRBJ2-2	NA	TRBD1	14	TGCGCCAGCAGCGGGGACAGTAAGGGCGGGGAGCTGTTTTTT	CASSGDSKGGELFF
TRBV5-4	TRBJ1-1	few	NA	14	TGTGCCAGCAGCTTGGCAGGGGACGGCACTGAAGCTTTCTTT	CASSLAGDGTEAFF
TRBV7-9	TRBJ1-6	NA	NA	15	TGTGCCAGCAGCCAAAAAGGGGGGTGGAATTCACCCCTCCACTTT	CASSQKGGWNSPLHF
TRBV29-1	TRBJ1-2	NA	NA	13	TGCAGCGTTGGCGGTCGGGGTGACTATGGCTACACCTTC	CSVGGRGDYGYTF
TRBV25-1	TRBJ1-1	few	NA	13	TGTGCCAGCAGTGCACGGGGGGACACTGAAGCTTTCTTT	CASSARGDTEAFF
TRBV5-1	TRBJ1-6	NA	TRBD1	15	TGCGCCAGCAGCTCCCAAGGACAGGCGTATTCACCCCTCCACTTT	CASSSQGQAYSPLHF
TRBV29-1	TRBJ2-7	NA	TRBD1	13	TGCAGCGTGGCCGGGACAGGACGCTACGAGCAGTACTTC	CSVAGTGRYEQYF
TRBV6-6	TRBJ2-3	few	TRBD2	16	TGTGCCAGCAGTGCCAGAACTAGCGGGGGGTCATTATACCAGTATTTT	CASSARTSGGSLYQYF
TRBV19	TRBJ1-2	NA	NA	12	TGTGCCAGTAAATCAGGGAACTATGGCTACACCTTC	CASKSGNYGYTF
TRBV14	TRBJ1-2	NA	NA	13	TGTGCCAGCAGCCACGACGGATTCTATGGCTACACCTTC	CASSHDGFYGYTF
TRBV4-2	TRBJ1-5	NA	NA	18	TGTGCCAGCAGCCAAGATTACCTTGCCCCTGAGAGCAATCAGCCCCAGCATTTT	CASSQDYLAPESNQPQHF
TRBV11-3	TRBJ1-1	NA	TRBD1	14	TGTGCCAGCAGGCAGACAGGGGGCAAAGCTGAAGCTTTCTTT	CASRQTGGKAEAFF
TRBV13	TRBJ1-2	NA	NA	19	TGTGCCAGCAGCTTAGTCCCAAGCCCGGACCCCTCTTGGGGCTATGGCTACACCTTC	CASSLVPSPDPSWGYGYTF
TRBV28	TRBJ2-7	few	NA	12	TGTGCCAGCAGTTTGGCGGGGTCCGAGCAGTACTTC	CASSLAGSEQYF
TRBV7-9	TRBJ2-1	NA	TRBD2	14	TGTGCCAGCAGCTTAGGGAGCGGGGGTAACGAGCAGTTCTTC	CASSLGSGGNEQFF
TRBV5-6	TRBJ2-3	few	NA	15	TGTGCCAGCAGCTTGGGGATGAGGTTGACAGATACGCAGTATTTT	CASSLGMRLTDTQYF
TRBV6-5	TRBJ2-7	NA	NA	14	TGTGCCAGCAGTTACTCGCCGGGAGTCTACGAGCAGTACTTC	CASSYSPGVYEQYF
TRBV5-1	TRBJ2-7	NA	NA	12	TGCGCCAGCAGCTTGGCCGGGGGCGAGCAGTACTTC	CASSLAGGEQYF
TRBV28	TRBJ2-2	NA	NA	14	TGTGCCAGCAGTATGCAACAGCTTACCGGGGAGCTGTTTTTT	CASSMQQLTGELFF
TRBV13	TRBJ2-1	NA	TRBD1	21	TGTGCCAGCAGCCCCCCCGGGGGACAGGGGGAGCTTTTAAACTCCTACAATGAGCAGTTCTTC	CASSPPGGQGELLNSYNEQFF
TRBV5-5	TRBJ1-2	NA	NA	11	TGTGCCAGCAGCTTGGGATTGATGGTTACCTTC	CASSLGLMVTF
TRBV27	TRBJ1-5	NA	NA	14	TGTGCCAGCAGTTTAAGTAGAAGCAATCAGCCCCAGCATTTT	CASSLSRSNQPQHF
TRBV7-9	TRBJ2-6	NA	NA	16	TGTGCCAGCATTGGGGGTTTCGTCTCTGGGGCCAACGTCCTGACTTTC	CASIGGFVSGANVLTF
TRBV20-1	TRBJ2-7	few	NA	11	TGCAGTGCTAGTGGGGAATACGAGCAGTACTTC	CSASGEYEQYF